This T cell receptor beta chain was documented in a study of T cells in localized non-small cell lung cancer (dated by TCRdb to 2020 to 2022). Study-wide context: T cell repertoires of 200 to 250 early-stage NSCLC patients were analyzed, with tumors being compared against uninvolved tumor-adjacent lungs. All 220 or so NSCLC patients in the cohort were treatment-naive and had localized lung tumors that were resected. NSCLC patients had a mean age of roughly 64 years, and around 140 were male and 107 female. The research as a whole found: Because multi-region tumor sequencing was not performed, intratumor heterogeneity could not be ruled out. Higher blood T cell density associated with longer overall survival, while higher adjacent-lung clonality associated with shorter survival. Since the design was exploratory, TCR variables were selected using unadjusted p-values with no false-discovery rate correction. Of the top 100 tumor clones, a median of roughly 56 were detected in paired uninvolved adjacent lung; 28 were also among that lung's top 100. The highest T cell clonality was observed in uninvolved tumor-adjacent lung, where clonality exceeded that of tumor, suggesting that antigenic responses were more focused in uninvolved tumor-adjacent lung.

This clone occurred a few times. Its antigen remains undetermined. No quality values exist for individual bases; no much larger clone is one base distant. For CDR1 and CDR2, the germline V gene lists SGHRS and YFSETQ. V is cut back by 4 bases and J by 5 bases, with 5 bases in the junction unmatched. The CDR3 has 14 amino acids, counting the end cysteine and phenylalanine. Left in the record is the CDR3 DNA by itself, 42 bases read in frame from the first base. TCR beta CDR3 regions were sequenced from DNA using the immunoSEQ Assay. The paper's data handling went like this. T cell density was computed as TCR beta template counts normalized to usable DNA estimated by amplifying housekeeping genes. Richness was estimated using the preseqR package, with extrapolation to 400,000 templates for PBMC samples and to 120,000 templates for tissue samples. Clonality was taken to be one minus Pielou's evenness. To identify tissue-enriched TCRs, differential abundance testing was run on productive amino-acid clonotypes with a minimum total count of 5 and an alpha of 0.1. The Jaccard Index and the Morisita Overlap Index were used to measure repertoire overlap between compartments. TCR beta CDR3s were clustered by GLIPH together with public tetramer-defined viral CDR3s, and at least three viral sequences plus V-gene enrichment were required for viral motifs. Entries here come from immuneACCESS through TCRdb and include only in-frame sequences with V and J called. Some clones fail to appear in such tables; in the studies checked, an unresolved V gene covers under half of the shortfall, and the cause of the remainder is unknown. V and J calls and clone size come straight from that table; D and trimming were deduced from the DNA. The sample includes roughly 24,000 clones, with around 93% observed a single time. The ten biggest clones cover 4.2% of the sample.

At diagnosis, peripheral blood, uninvolved tumor-adjacent lung and tumor were collected and stored as a combination of fresh-frozen and FFPE material. For TCR repertoire profiling, blood samples were analyzed in the form of peripheral blood mononuclear cells. Sequencing used peripheral blood, obtained before any cancer treatment. The rearrangement combines TRBV5-1 with TRBJ2-5, with 10 junctional bases fitting TRBD2. The clonotype originates from a female donor at least 60 years old with stage II squamous cell lung carcinoma. Read as DNA, the sequence is TGCGCCAGCAGCACCGGGACTAGCGCCGAGACCCAGTACTTC. Translated, this gives CASSTGTSAETQYF.